The 16 T cell receptor beta chains below all came from one sample that was sequenced in a study of blood T cell repertoires in COVID-19. Assay used: immunoSEQ multiplex PCR; TCRdb lists only in-frame clones, some missing. The data show a few hundred thousand clones, around nine tenths seen once. Sequencing used peripheral blood. The origin of the receptors is a man aged 50-59 years with acute or convalescent COVID-19.

The chain couples TRBV19 to TRBJ2-1, with 7 bases that match TRBD2. The germline V gene encodes CDR1 LNHDA and CDR2 SQIVND (reference sequence). V was pared by 5 bases and J by 7 bases, with 11 bases of the junction left unmatched. The CDR3 is 15 amino acids. CDR3: CASSPMGGTGNEQFF. The CDR3 DNA reads TGTGCCAGTAGTCCAATGGGGGGGACCGGGAATGAGCAGTTCTTC.

This chain uses TRBV6-5 with TRBJ1-1; TRBD1 agrees at 8 bases. V gave up 7 bases and J gave up 6 bases; unmatched junction bases: 10. Germline V CDR1 and CDR2: MNHEY, SVGAGI. The length of the CDR3 is 14 residues. CDR3 sequence (DNA): TGTGCCAGCAAGGTGGACAGGGTCTCATCTGAAGCTTTCTTT. Amino acids: CASKVDRVSSEAFF.

The CDR3 coding sequence is TGTGCCAGCAGCTTAGCTTCCACAGGCAGTGAAAAACTGTTTTTT. It encodes CASSLASTGSEKLFF. V gene TRBV7-9 combines with J gene TRBJ1-4, with D perhaps TRBD1 (5 bases). The CDR3 spans 15 residues. V was shortened by 0 bases and J by 7 bases, with 12 bases between the two germline ends. The germline gives CDR1 SEHNR, CDR2 FQNEAQ (reference sequence).

The chain combines TRBV9 with TRBJ1-2; 9 bases align to TRBD1. After removal of 2 bases from V and 3 bases from J, the junction contained 2 bases not matched to a gene. Germline CDR1 SGDLS, CDR2 YYNGEE. This CDR3 is 14 amino acids long. CDR3 loop: CASSVGQGYYGYTF. CDR3 coding DNA: TGTGCCAGCAGCGTGGGACAGGGATACTATGGCTACACCTTC. The full variable domain, with the rest looked up from reference TRBV9 and TRBJ1-2, is DSGVTQTPKHLITATGQRVTLRCSPRSGDLSVYWYQQSLDQGLQFLIQYYNGEERAKGNILERFSAQQFPDLHSELNLSSLELGDSALYFCASSVGQGYYGYTFGSGTRLTVV.

J is TRBJ2-5 and V is TRBV9, with D tentatively TRBD2 (6 bases). The CDR3 consists of 15 residues. The V end was cut by 0 bases, the J end by 0 bases, with 9 bases between. Per germline, CDR1 SGDLS and CDR2 YYNGEE. The CDR3: CASSVAPSDQETQYF. Here the CDR3 DNA reads TGTGCCAGCAGCGTAGCTCCTAGCGACCAAGAGACCCAGTACTTC.

The chain joins TRBV30 to TRBJ1-3, with D perhaps TRBD1 (6 bases). Trimming shortened V by 8 bases and J by 1 base, and 15 bases separated the two germline ends. This CDR3 comprises 14 residues. Germline CDR1 and CDR2: GTSNPN and SVGIG (reference sequence). The CDR3, as DNA: TGTGCCGGCCGGAGACAGGCTTCTGGAAACACCATATATTTT. Residues: CAGRRQASGNTIYF.

The gene calls are TRBV5-4 and TRBJ2-3, with 8 bases identical to TRBD2. From germline, CDR1 is SGHNT and CDR2 YYREEE (reference sequence). J was trimmed by 5 bases and V by 4 bases; bases with no gene match: 15. CDR3 length: 17 residues. The CDR3 loop reads CASSRGFAGGTEDTQYF. The CDR3 nucleotides are TGTGCCAGCAGCCGCGGATTTGCGGGGGGTACCGAAGATACGCAGTATTTT. Looking up the rest from reference TRBV5-4 and TRBJ2-3 gives the full variable domain: ETGVTQSPTHLIKTRGQQVTLRCSSQSGHNTVSWYQQALGQGPQFIFQYYREEENGRGNFPPRFSGLQFPNYSSELNVNALELDDSALYLCASSRGFAGGTEDTQYFGPGTRLTVL.

This rearrangement joins TRBV9 to TRBJ2-1; 9 nucleotides match TRBD1. V lost 0 bases to trimming and J lost 8 bases; unmatched junction nucleotides: 6. The germline CDR1 and CDR2 sequences are SGDLS and YYNGEE. The CDR3 is 15 residues long. CDR3 DNA sequence: TGTGCCAGCAGCGTAGACAGGGGGCTCTTGGATGAGCAGTTCTTC. Translation: CASSVDRGLLDEQFF.

The chain links TRBV15 to TRBJ1-2; D is perhaps TRBD1 (5 bases). The CDR3 totals 13 residues. The V gene's germline CDR1 is LNHNV and CDR2 YYDKDF (reference sequence). V was shortened by 7 bases and J by 8 bases, with 17 bases between the two germline ends. This CDR3 reads CATMEGLKGGYTF. The CDR3 DNA reads TGTGCCACCATGGAGGGACTGAAAGGCGGCTACACCTTC.

The chain recombines TRBV18 with TRBJ1-3, with a tentative D call TRBD1 (6 bases). Germline V gene lookup returns CDR1 KGHSH and CDR2 LQKENI. There are 15 residues in the CDR3. V lost 3 bases and J lost 7, with 16 bases in between. The CDR3: CASSPSGQSFNTIYF. The CDR3 DNA is TGTGCCAGCTCACCCTCCGGACAGAGTTTTAACACCATATATTTT.

The table lists this clone with a count of one. V and J are TRBV5-4 and TRBJ1-1; tentatively, D is TRBD1 (5 bases). The CDR3 is made up of 16 amino acids. The germline CDR1 and CDR2 sequences are SGHNT and YYREEE (reference sequence). Trimming removed 4 bases at V and 1 base at J, with 17 bases between. CDR3 DNA: TGTGCCAGCAGCCCTGGGGCCGGGGGTAAGAACACTGAAGCTTTCTTT. It specifies CASSPGAGGKNTEAFF.

The chain employs TRBV10-2 and TRBJ1-2; 7 nucleotides align to TRBD1. The junction had 9 bases not matched to a gene; V was cut back by 6 bases and J by 5 bases. Germline CDR1 is WSHSY and CDR2 is SAAADI. This CDR3 comprises 14 residues. The CDR3 here is CASSPLTGYYGYTF. DNA of the CDR3: TGCGCCAGCAGCCCTCTGACAGGGTATTATGGCTACACCTTC.

The chain joins TRBV2 to TRBJ2-1, with D possibly TRBD2 on 7 matching bases. Per the germline V gene, CDR1 is SNHLY and CDR2 is FYNNEI. CDR3 length equals 12 residues. V was clipped by 6 bases and J by 10 bases, with 13 bases between them. CDR3 region: CASSRGAWEQFF. As DNA, the CDR3 is TGTGCCAGCAGCCGGGGGGCCTGGGAGCAGTTCTTC.

This chain connects TRBV6-5 to TRBJ1-2, with D possibly TRBD1 on 5 matching bases. CDR1 MNHEY and CDR2 SVGAGI come from the germline V gene. V was pared by 2 bases and J by 7 bases, with 17 bases between. The CDR3 extends over 15 amino acids. DNA for the CDR3: TGTGCCAGCAGTTACGGTTTGTTGACAGCTTTTGGCTACACCTTC. Protein: CASSYGLLTAFGYTF.

This chain links TRBV3-1 (or the pseudogene TRBV3-2) with TRBJ2-2, with D perhaps matching TRBD2 (5 bases). V lost 1 base and J lost 1, with 7 bases in between. Germline CDR1 LGHDT, CDR2 YNNKEL (reference sequence). This CDR3 has 15 amino acids. In nucleotides, the CDR3 is TGTGCCAGCAGCCAAGCTAGCTTGAACACCGGGGAGCTGTTTTTT. Its protein product is CASSQASLNTGELFF.

As DNA, the CDR3 is TGTGCCACCACCCGGGACAGGGGACACTATGGCTACACCTTC. Translated, it gives CATTRDRGHYGYTF. The chain employs TRBV15 and TRBJ1-2, with 10 bases lining up with TRBD1. The CDR3 has 14 residues. With V trimmed by 7 bases and J by 3 bases, 5 bases remained unmatched. Looked up from germline, CDR1 is LNHNV and CDR2 is YYDKDF (reference sequence).